This TCR beta chain was found in a study of CD8+CD57+ T cells in acquired aplastic anemia. As for the study in general: Roughly 3 ug was the average amount of DNA from sorted CD4+ and CD8+ cells.

TCR beta VDJ and CDR3 profiles were obtained from a genomic DNA template. TCRdb re-analysed the reads in MiXCR, keeping a single row per CDR3 protein. The profile covers about 160,000 distinct CDR3 sequences, with approximately 40% appearing a single time and under 1.2% taken by the ten largest. This sequence originates from a human donor in good health. The sequenced sample was sorted CD4+, CD8+, or CD8+CD57+ T cells (not recorded which) from PBMCs.

The CDR3 DNA sequence: TGTGCCAGCAGCTTAGTGCTGGGGTTTTCCCACAATGAGCAGTTCTTC. This sequence encodes CASSLVLGFSHNEQFF. The chain uses TRBV7-2 and TRBJ2-1, with unresolved D. This CDR3 is built from 16 residues. Germline V gene data show CDR1 as SGHTA and CDR2 as FQGNSA. V shed 1 base and J shed 5 bases, with 15 bases lying between them.